One sample yielded the 28 T cell receptor beta chains listed below, sequenced in a study of graft-versus-host responses after intestinal transplantation. The table came from immunoSEQ multiplex PCR; TCRdb's copy has only in-frame clones and leaves some out. The profile shows around 100,000 clones, roughly 84% of them singletons. Which antigens these TCRs recognize remains unknown. Sample: unstimulated CD4+ T cells sorted from spleen or lymph node cells, taken before transplant. The receptors were gathered from a human donor who was the organ donor for an intestinal transplant.

This clone showed up just a few times. The V and J genes are TRBV6-6 and TRBJ2-3; D is uncertain. Trimming left V 0 bases short and J 1 base short, with 11 bases between. The CDR3 contains 16 residues. Germline V gene lookup returns CDR1 MNHNY and CDR2 SVGAGI (reference sequence). The CDR3 bases are TGTGCCAGCAGTTACTCGCGGACGGCTGGCACAGATACGCAGTATTTT. Translated: CASSYSRTAGTDTQYF.

In the case of this clone: Germline and junction disagree at one end, which may indicate a read error. V usage is TRBV7-2 and J usage is TRBJ1-1, with D perhaps matching TRBD1 (5 bases). The CDR3 runs to 16 residues. Germline-derived CDR1 and CDR2 are SGHTA and FQGNSA. The CDR3 protein is CASSLRTTGFFTETFF. CDR3 DNA: TGTGCCAGCAGCTTACGGACCACAGGCTTCTTCACTGAAACTTTCTTT.

This chain uses TRBV6-1 with TRBJ1-2; unclear D gene. This CDR3 contains 13 residues. Looked up from germline, CDR1 is MNHNS and CDR2 is SASEGT. With 5 bases removed from V and 11 bases from J, the gap between germline ends came to 18 bases. Here the CDR3 reads CASSSPRSPTYTF. The CDR3 DNA sequence: TGTGCCAGCAGTTCCCCCCGAAGTCCGACTTACACCTTC.

The chain is built from TRBV7-8 and TRBJ1-2; no definite D call. The CDR3 totals 16 residues. The germline gives CDR1 SGHVS, CDR2 FQNEAQ. V was trimmed by 5 bases and J by 4 bases, leaving 20 bases between them. The CDR3 bases are TGTGCCAGCAGCCCCTCAGAGGGAGCTCGGGTCTATGGCTACACCTTC. Its translation: CASSPSEGARVYGYTF.

The chain has TRBV5-1 and TRBJ1-2, with D perhaps TRBD1 (5 bases). The CDR3 totals 13 residues. Germline CDR1 reads SGHRS; CDR2 reads YFSETQ. Trimming took off 4 bases at V and 2 bases at J, with 9 bases between the two ends. CDR3: CASSLQGNYGYTF. CDR3 coding DNA: TGCGCCAGCAGCCTTCAGGGCAACTATGGCTACACCTTC.

CDR3 region: CASRALGGNQPQHF. Here the CDR3 DNA reads TGTGCCAGCCGTGCATTGGGCGGGAACCAGCCCCAGCATTTT. V gene TRBV5-8 combines with J gene TRBJ1-5; D is ambiguous. The CDR3 loop spans 14 amino acids. V lost 7 bases, J lost 7 bases, and 18 bases lay in between. Germline CDR1 reads SGHTS; CDR2 reads YDEGEE.

CDR3 sequence: CASQGDRGYGYTF. The CDR3 region has the DNA TGTGCCAGCCAGGGGGACAGGGGGTACGGCTACACCTTC. V and J are TRBV2 and TRBJ1-2, with TRBD1 matching over 11 bases. Losses at the gene ends were 8 bases for V and 8 bases for J; bases not matched to a gene: 7. The germline V gene encodes CDR1 SNHLY and CDR2 FYNNEI. CDR3 length: 13 residues. Drawing the rest from reference TRBV2 and TRBJ1-2, the complete variable domain is EPEVTQTPSHQVTQMGQEVILRCVPISNHLYFYWYRQILGQKVEFLVSFYNNEISEKSEIFDDQFSVERPDGSNFTLKIRSTKLEDSAMYFCASQGDRGYGYTFGSGTRLTVV.

This clone has a single count. V gene TRBV27 combines with J gene TRBJ2-7; weak D call: TRBD1 (6 bases). Between the trimmed V and J ends, which lost 6 bases and 1 base, there was a span of 16 bases. Germline CDR1 reads MNHEY; CDR2 reads SMNVEV (reference sequence). The CDR3 length is 15 residues. This CDR3 is CASRFRDNPSYEQYF. The CDR3 region has the DNA TGTGCCAGCAGATTCCGGGACAACCCATCCTACGAGCAGTACTTC.

This rearrangement joins TRBV28 to TRBJ1-5, with D unresolved. The CDR3 has 15 amino acids. Trimming stripped 1 base from V and 7 bases from J, with 14 bases between. Looked up from germline, CDR1 is MDHEN and CDR2 is SYDVKM. In DNA, the CDR3 is TGTGCCAGCAGTTTATTGCGCGGAGCGTACCAGCCCCAGCATTTT. Protein sequence: CASSLLRGAYQPQHF.

This clone turned up a few times. The chain carries TRBV10-1 and TRBJ2-7; D gene unclear. This CDR3 is 12 amino acids long. V was shortened by 3 bases and J by 2 bases, with 5 bases between the two germline ends. Germline loops: CDR1 WNHNN, CDR2 SYGVQD (reference sequence). Here the CDR3 reads CASSDSPYEQYF. The CDR3 bases are TGCGCCAGCAGTGACAGCCCCTACGAGCAGTACTTC.

With respect to this clone: The sample has other DNA sequences that encode this CDR3 too. The chain carries TRBV5-5 and TRBJ1-6, with D unresolved. Trimming cost V 1 base and J 1 base, with 6 bases left between them. The germline gives CDR1 SGHKS, CDR2 YYEKEE (reference sequence). The CDR3 spans 15 residues. As DNA, the CDR3 is TGTGCCAGCAGCTTGACGGATTCCTATAATTCACCCCTCCACTTT. Its translation is CASSLTDSYNSPLHF.

CDR3: CASSYTAGSYEQYF. The CDR3 nucleotides are TGTGCCAGCAGTTACACGGCAGGTTCCTACGAGCAGTACTTC. The V and J genes are TRBV6-6 and TRBJ2-7; D remains ambiguous. Trimming cost V 2 bases and J 1 base, with 9 bases left between them. The CDR3 length is 14 residues. Germline V gene sequence: CDR1 MNHNY, CDR2 SVGAGI (reference sequence).

This chain uses TRBV2 with TRBJ1-5; D might be TRBD1 (5 bases). This CDR3 has 15 residues. CDR1 SNHLY and CDR2 FYNNEI come from the germline V gene. Trimming removed 4 bases at V and 0 bases at J, with 10 bases between. CDR3 protein: CASSAQGYSNQPQHF. CDR3 nucleotide sequence: TGTGCCAGCAGTGCTCAGGGTTATAGCAATCAGCCCCAGCATTTT. Complete variable domain (other parts from reference TRBV2 and TRBJ1-5): EPEVTQTPSHQVTQMGQEVILRCVPISNHLYFYWYRQILGQKVEFLVSFYNNEISEKSEIFDDQFSVERPDGSNFTLKIRSTKLEDSAMYFCASSAQGYSNQPQHFGDGTRLSIL.

The CDR3 DNA is TGTGCCAGCTCCCCAGAGGGGTTTGGCTATGGCTACACCTTC. Protein product: CASSPEGFGYGYTF. The rearrangement uses TRBV18 and TRBJ1-2, with D possibly TRBD1 on 5 matching bases. Germline CDR1 KGHSH, CDR2 LQKENI. V lost 6 bases and J 4 bases, leaving 15 bases between the germline ends. This CDR3 has 14 amino acids.

The chain is built from TRBV5-1 and TRBJ2-1; TRBD2 is a possible D gene (6 bases). Germline CDR1 reads SGHRS; CDR2 reads YFSETQ. V lost 4 bases to trimming and J lost 9 bases, with 14 bases between them. There are 13 residues in the CDR3. The CDR3 region is CASSPAWGGEQFF. CDR3 bases: TGCGCCAGCAGCCCCGCGTGGGGAGGTGAGCAGTTCTTC.

The J gene is TRBJ1-1, the V gene TRBV11-2, with 8 bases lining up with TRBD1. V lost 4 bases, J lost 4 bases, and 8 bases stayed unmatched. CDR3 length equals 15 residues. Germline lookup yields CDR1 SGHAT and CDR2 FQNNGV. The CDR3 nucleotides are TGTGCCAGCAGCTCAGGGACAGGTTTTTCCACTGAAGCTTTCTTT. Encoded protein: CASSSGTGFSTEAFF. The whole variable domain, remainder taken from reference TRBV11-2 and TRBJ1-1, is EAGVAQSPRYKIIEKRQSVAFWCNPISGHATLYWYQQILGQGPKLLIQFQNNGVVDDSQLPKDRFSAERLKGVDSTLKIQPAKLEDSAVYLCASSSGTGFSTEAFFGQGTRLTVV.

The rearrangement uses TRBV28 and TRBJ1-1, with D perhaps TRBD1 (6 bases). CDR1 is MDHEN and CDR2 is SYDVKM in the germline V gene. The V end lost 4 bases, the J end lost 4 bases, and 13 bases lay between the germline ends. The CDR3 loop spans 14 amino acids. Here the CDR3 DNA reads TGTGCCAGCAGTTCGAGGGGGGAGGTCACTGAAGCTTTCTTT. This codes for CASSSRGEVTEAFF.

The chain uses TRBV7-6 and TRBJ2-7; TRBD1 matches 9 bases. V lost 4 bases and J lost 1; bases outside the gene matches: 11. This CDR3 is built from 17 residues. Germline-derived CDR1 and CDR2 are SGHVS and FNYEAQ. The DNA for the CDR3 is TGTGCCAGCAGCTCCGGGACAGGGACGAAATGGTCCTACGAGCAGTACTTC. As protein: CASSSGTGTKWSYEQYF.

V and J are TRBV7-2 and TRBJ2-3; the D is unclear. CDR1 and CDR2 (germline): SGHTA, FQGNSA. This CDR3 comprises 18 residues. Trimming removed 0 bases at V and 4 bases at J, with 20 bases between. This CDR3 reads CASSLALDGYLVADTQYF. CDR3 DNA: TGTGCCAGCAGCTTAGCTTTGGATGGGTATCTGGTGGCAGATACGCAGTATTTT.

V usage is TRBV28 and J usage is TRBJ1-2, with D maybe TRBD1 (5 bases). The CDR3 runs to 14 residues. V lost 5 bases and J 3 bases, leaving 13 bases between the germline ends. CDR1 MDHEN and CDR2 SYDVKM come from the germline V gene. The CDR3 DNA follows: TGTGCCAGCAGTCTCCAGGGTGGTGACTATGGCTACACCTTC. Translated, it gives CASSLQGGDYGYTF.

The V call is TRBV5-1, the J call TRBJ1-1; possible D gene TRBD1, 5 bases. CDR3 length: 16 amino acids. Deletions cut 3 bases from V and 1 base from J, with 16 bases between. Germline CDR1 reads SGHRS; CDR2 reads YFSETQ. CDR3 DNA sequence: TGCGCCAGCAGCTCCCGACAGTCTAAAGGGAACACTGAAGCTTTCTTT. Translated: CASSSRQSKGNTEAFF.

The rearrangement joins TRBV4-1 to TRBJ2-5; no definite D call. Per the germline V gene, CDR1 is MGHRA and CDR2 is YSYEKL. Trimming took off 2 bases at V and 0 bases at J, with 13 bases between the two ends. This CDR3 comprises 16 residues. The CDR3 DNA reads TGCGCCAGCAGCCAACCGTCGGGCTCCTACCAAGAGACCCAGTACTTC. Translated: CASSQPSGSYQETQYF.

V and J are TRBV7-8 and TRBJ2-2; no clear D. Between the trimmed V and J ends, which lost 1 base and 7 bases, there was a span of 7 bases. CDR3 length: 13 amino acids. CDR1 and CDR2 from the germline V gene are SGHVS and FQNEAQ. The CDR3 DNA follows: TGTGCCAGCAGCTTAGTAGTTCTCGGGGAGCTGTTTTTT. Translated: CASSLVVLGELFF.

V and J are TRBV5-1 and TRBJ2-4; D might be TRBD2 (5 bases). The length of the CDR3 is 19 residues. CDR1 is SGHRS and CDR2 is YFSETQ in the germline V gene. Trimming removed 0 bases from V and 0 bases from J, with 19 bases in between. The CDR3 loop is CASSLEYGNSGIAKNIQYF. CDR3 in DNA: TGCGCCAGCAGCTTGGAGTACGGCAATTCGGGGATAGCCAAAAACATTCAGTACTTC.

The chain carries TRBV5-8 and TRBJ2-7; TRBD2 matches at 8 bases. J was trimmed by 7 bases and V by 0 bases; bases with no gene match: 15. The CDR3 has 17 amino acids. Germline CDR1 is SGHTS and CDR2 is YDEGEE. CDR3 loop: CASSLGHSGIYGGEQYF. The CDR3 DNA sequence: TGTGCCAGCAGCTTGGGGCATAGCGGGATATACGGTGGGGAGCAGTACTTC.

This chain links TRBV11-2 with TRBJ2-7; TRBD2 matches at 9 bases. The V gene end was trimmed by 0 bases and the J gene end by 6 bases; junction bases not matched to a gene: 6. CDR1 and CDR2 from the germline V gene are SGHAT and FQNNGV. The length of the CDR3 is 15 residues. The CDR3 DNA reads TGTGCCAGCAGCTTAGATGGGACTAGCTCCCCCGAGCAGTACTTC. It translates to CASSLDGTSSPEQYF. Full variable domain (remainder filled in from reference TRBV11-2 and TRBJ2-7): EAGVAQSPRYKIIEKRQSVAFWCNPISGHATLYWYQQILGQGPKLLIQFQNNGVVDDSQLPKDRFSAERLKGVDSTLKIQPAKLEDSAVYLCASSLDGTSSPEQYFGPGTRLTVT.

V and J are TRBV6-1 and TRBJ2-4, with 9 nucleotides matching TRBD1. J lost 7 bases, V lost 5 bases, and 3 bases had no gene match. The CDR3 spans 13 residues. The germline V gene encodes CDR1 MNHNS and CDR2 SASEGT. The CDR3 coding sequence is TGTGCCAGCAGTTTCGACAGGGGGAACATTCAGTACTTC. This encodes CASSFDRGNIQYF.

In DNA form, the CDR3 reads TGTGCCAGCAGCCCAACCGACAGCGCGGGGACTGAAGCTTTCTTT. Residues: CASSPTDSAGTEAFF. The chain is built from TRBV7-6 and TRBJ1-1; possible D gene TRBD1, 5 bases. V was cut by 5 bases and J by 5 bases, with 18 bases left in between. Germline lookup yields CDR1 SGHVS and CDR2 FNYEAQ. The CDR3 loop spans 15 amino acids.